Presented here are 20 T cell receptor beta chains from one specimen sequenced in a study of shared clonotypes between healthy human individuals (dated by TCRdb to 2018 to 2020). The library relied on the immunoSEQ multiplex PCR assay. TCRdb's version of the immuneACCESS table is confined to in-frame rearrangements and falls short of the full clone set. An unresolved V gene accounts for under half of the shortfall where checked; the remainder is of unknown origin. The sample table lists hundreds of thousands of clones, around 72% of them with a count of one. The ten top clones hold about 1.7% of the sample. Sequenced material: memory CD4+ T cells sorted from blood. The cell subset or site tag for this specimen amounts to: CD45RA-negative fraction. All receptors derive from a woman aged 30 to 39 in good health.

The J gene is TRBJ2-2, the V gene TRBV19; 8 bases are shared with TRBD1. The ends lost 4 bases at V and 4 bases at J; junction bases unmatched: 11. The CDR3 spans 17 residues. The germline V gene encodes CDR1 LNHDA and CDR2 SQIVND (reference sequence). The CDR3 DNA follows: TGTGCCAGTAGTAAAAGAGGACAGGGAGTTTTCACCGGGGAGCTGTTTTTT. Encoded protein: CASSKRGQGVFTGELFF. Together with reference TRBV19 and TRBJ2-2, the CDR3 gives the full variable domain: DGGITQSPKYLFRKEGQNVTLSCEQNLNHDAMYWYRQDPGQGLRLIYYSQIVNDFQKGDIAEGYSVSREKKESFPLTVTSAQKNPTAFYLCASSKRGQGVFTGELFFGEGSRLTVL.

A few counts support this clone. The V and J genes are TRBV12-1 and TRBJ1-2; the DNA was not compared with TRBD1, the D call given in the table. TRBV12-1 is shown as a pseudogene. This CDR3 is 13 amino acids long. The CDR3 sequence: CASSFVQGNGYTF. In DNA form, the CDR3 reads TGTGCCAGCAGCTTTGTACAGGGCAATGGCTACACCTTC.

The chain combines TRBV28 with TRBJ2-1, with D perhaps matching TRBD1 (5 bases). Trimming shortened V by 1 base and J by 13 bases, and 17 bases separated the two germline ends. The CDR3 totals 14 residues. Germline V gene data show CDR1 as MDHEN and CDR2 as SYDVKM. CDR3 loop: CASSLLQASLGQFF. CDR3 bases: TGTGCCAGCAGTTTATTACAGGCCAGCTTGGGTCAGTTCTTC.

The V call is TRBV6-6, the J call TRBJ2-7, with D possibly called TRBD1 or TRBD2 (5 bases each). CDR3 length: 16 residues. CDR1 and CDR2 (germline): MNHNY, SVGAGI (reference sequence). V was shortened by 0 bases and J by 2 bases, with 14 bases between the two germline ends. Written as DNA, the CDR3 is TGTGCCAGCAGTTACTCGAGCGGAGTCAGGGCCTACGAGCAGTACTTC. Translation: CASSYSSGVRAYEQYF.

V gene TRBV2 combines with J gene TRBJ1-1; D uncertain. The CDR3 is 13 residues long. V lost 6 bases and J 6 bases, leaving 14 bases between the germline ends. Germline CDR1 SNHLY, CDR2 FYNNEI. The CDR3 region has the DNA TGTGCCAGCAGGCCCTGGGTGGACGCTGAAGCTTTCTTT. Its translation is CASRPWVDAEAFF.

This clone showed up just a few times. The V and J genes are TRBV5-1 and TRBJ2-3, with D uncertain. Trimming removed 0 bases from V and 6 bases from J, with 8 bases in between. CDR1 is SGHRS and CDR2 is YFSETQ in the germline V gene. The length of the CDR3 is 13 residues. The CDR3 sequence is CASSLGADDTQYF. In DNA form, the CDR3 reads TGCGCCAGCAGCTTGGGTGCGGATGATACGCAGTATTTT.

The chain recombines TRBV2 with TRBJ2-7, with a weak D call TRBD2 (6 bases). V was trimmed by 4 bases and J by 7 bases, leaving 20 bases between them. CDR1 and CDR2 from the germline V gene are SNHLY and FYNNEI. The CDR3 runs to 15 residues. For the CDR3, the DNA is TGTGCCAGCAGTGTTGGCGGGACGTTGCTCGGGGAGCAGTACTTC. It codes for CASSVGGTLLGEQYF.

The chain uses TRBV5-1 and TRBJ2-5; possibly TRBD1 or TRBD2 for D (5 bases each). The CDR3 has 15 residues. Trimming shortened V by 4 bases and J by 5 bases, and 18 bases separated the two germline ends. Germline V lookup: CDR1 SGHRS, CDR2 YFSETQ. CDR3 loop: CASSPNRGVDETQYF. The CDR3 region has the DNA TGCGCCAGCAGCCCTAATAGGGGAGTTGATGAGACCCAGTACTTC.

This clone was recorded only once. The CDR3 is CASSLGRASTDTQYF. In DNA form, the CDR3 reads TGTGCCAGCAGTCTGGGCCGGGCGAGCACAGATACGCAGTATTTT. This rearrangement joins TRBV2 to TRBJ2-3; D uncertain. CDR3 size: 15 residues. Germline V gene lookup returns CDR1 SNHLY and CDR2 FYNNEI. The germline V and J ends were trimmed by 5 bases and 0 bases, with 12 bases remaining between them.

This clone was recorded only once. The chain employs TRBV19 and TRBJ2-7; TRBD2 might be the D (6 bases). The CDR3 loop spans 14 amino acids. Germline V gene sequence: CDR1 LNHDA, CDR2 SQIVND (reference sequence). V was shortened by 3 bases and J by 2 bases, with 11 bases between the two germline ends. CDR3 DNA sequence: TGTGCCAGTAGTATGGGAGGTAGGACCTACGAGCAGTACTTC. It yields the protein CASSMGGRTYEQYF.

The chain is built from TRBV5-1 and TRBJ2-1, with 7 nucleotides matching TRBD2. This CDR3 spans 16 amino acids. Per the germline V gene, CDR1 is SGHRS and CDR2 is YFSETQ. V was clipped by 4 bases and J by 0 bases; unmatched bases: 7. CDR3 sequence: CASSGGGGSSYNEQFF. In DNA, the CDR3 is TGCGCCAGCAGCGGGGGTGGCGGGAGCTCCTACAATGAGCAGTTCTTC.

The chain employs TRBV30 and TRBJ2-1, with 12 bases fitting TRBD2. This CDR3 has 14 residues. The V and J ends lost 5 bases and 9 bases, in that order; junction bases with no gene match: 8. Germline assignment: CDR1 GTSNPN and CDR2 SVGIG (reference sequence). DNA of the CDR3: TGTGCCTGGGGCGGACTAGCGGGAATTGGTGAGCAGTTCTTC. As protein: CAWGGLAGIGEQFF. Based on the CDR3 plus reference TRBV30 and TRBJ2-1, the full variable domain is SQTIHQWPATLVQPVGSPLSLECTVEGTSNPNLYWYRQAAGRGLQLLFYSVGIGQISSEVPQNLSASRPQDRQFILSSKKLLLSDSGFYLCAWGGLAGIGEQFFGPGTRLTVL.

The V gene is TRBV28, the J gene TRBJ1-5; TRBD1 aligns across 8 bases. The junction had 11 bases not matched to a gene; V was cut back by 6 bases and J by 4 bases. The CDR3 extends over 16 amino acids. Germline values: CDR1 MDHEN, CDR2 SYDVKM. CDR3 sequence (DNA): TGTGCCAGCAGAGCCGGACAGGGAATGGTAAATCAGCCCCAGCATTTT. It is translated as CASRAGQGMVNQPQHF.

The chain carries TRBV19 and TRBJ1-4, with 10 bases aligning to TRBD1. The CDR3 is made up of 15 amino acids. Trimming took 6 bases from V and 8 from J; bases not matched to a gene: 9. Germline CDR1 and CDR2: LNHDA and SQIVND (reference sequence). CDR3 in amino acids: CASRNRQGAREKLFF. The CDR3 coding sequence is TGTGCCAGTAGAAACCGACAGGGGGCTCGAGAAAAACTGTTTTTT. Together with reference TRBV19 and TRBJ1-4, the CDR3 gives the full variable domain: DGGITQSPKYLFRKEGQNVTLSCEQNLNHDAMYWYRQDPGQGLRLIYYSQIVNDFQKGDIAEGYSVSREKKESFPLTVTSAQKNPTAFYLCASRNRQGAREKLFFGSGTQLSVL.

On this clone: In the same sample, other DNA sequences code for this CDR3. J is TRBJ2-1 and V is TRBV30; 10 bases map to TRBD2. This CDR3 is built from 15 residues. Germline CDR1 and CDR2: GTSNPN and SVGIG (reference sequence). V was pared by 0 bases and J by 1 base, with 0 bases of the junction left unmatched. CDR3 in DNA: TGTGCCTGGAGTGTGACTAGCGGGTCCTACAATGAGCAGTTCTTC. It is translated as CAWSVTSGSYNEQFF. The whole variable domain, filled in from reference TRBV30 and TRBJ2-1, reads SQTIHQWPATLVQPVGSPLSLECTVEGTSNPNLYWYRQAAGRGLQLLFYSVGIGQISSEVPQNLSASRPQDRQFILSSKKLLLSDSGFYLCAWSVTSGSYNEQFFGPGTRLTVL.

The chain employs TRBV6-5 and TRBJ2-1; D remains unclear. V lost 7 bases to trimming and J lost 5 bases, with 6 bases between them. The CDR3 loop spans 11 amino acids. Germline lookup yields CDR1 MNHEY and CDR2 SVGAGI. The CDR3 sequence is CASKRDNEQFF. Here the CDR3 DNA reads TGTGCCAGCAAAAGAGACAATGAGCAGTTCTTC.

The V and J genes are TRBV6-4 and TRBJ1-2; TRBD1 might be the D (6 bases). The germline V gene encodes CDR1 MRHNA and CDR2 SNTAGT. The CDR3 totals 16 residues. Trimming removed 5 bases from V and 1 base from J, with 17 bases in between. CDR3 in DNA: TGTGCCAGCAGTACATCAACAGGGAGCCATAACTATGGCTACACCTTC. It translates to CASSTSTGSHNYGYTF.

The rearrangement joins TRBV11-2 to TRBJ2-3; 8 nucleotides align to TRBD2. Germline CDR1 reads SGHAT; CDR2 reads FQNNGV. Trimming cost V 2 bases and J 0 bases; bases outside gene matches: 7. This CDR3 spans 17 amino acids. This chain's CDR3 is CASSLSGGAASTDTQYF. The CDR3 DNA reads TGTGCCAGCAGCTTATCGGGAGGGGCTGCTAGCACAGATACGCAGTATTTT.

The chain uses TRBV25-1 and TRBJ1-1; D remains unclear. V dropped 3 bases and J dropped 2 bases, with 1 base sitting between them. The CDR3 length is 11 residues. The germline V gene has CDR1 MGHDK and CDR2 SYGVNS. Here the CDR3 DNA reads TGTGCCAGCAGTGATAACACTGAAGCTTTCTTT. Amino acids: CASSDNTEAFF.

The chain carries TRBV4-1 and TRBJ2-5, with TRBD2 as a possible D gene (6 bases). The end of the DNA fits TRBJ2-7 better, so the J call may be wrong. Germline CDR1 and CDR2: MGHRA and YSYEKL. This CDR3 has 22 residues. CDR3 protein: CASSHARGLLGRGGIDSYEQYF. The CDR3, as DNA: TGCGCCAGCAGCCATGCACGCGGCCTCCTCGGGAGAGGCGGGATAGATTCCTACGAGCAGTACTTC.